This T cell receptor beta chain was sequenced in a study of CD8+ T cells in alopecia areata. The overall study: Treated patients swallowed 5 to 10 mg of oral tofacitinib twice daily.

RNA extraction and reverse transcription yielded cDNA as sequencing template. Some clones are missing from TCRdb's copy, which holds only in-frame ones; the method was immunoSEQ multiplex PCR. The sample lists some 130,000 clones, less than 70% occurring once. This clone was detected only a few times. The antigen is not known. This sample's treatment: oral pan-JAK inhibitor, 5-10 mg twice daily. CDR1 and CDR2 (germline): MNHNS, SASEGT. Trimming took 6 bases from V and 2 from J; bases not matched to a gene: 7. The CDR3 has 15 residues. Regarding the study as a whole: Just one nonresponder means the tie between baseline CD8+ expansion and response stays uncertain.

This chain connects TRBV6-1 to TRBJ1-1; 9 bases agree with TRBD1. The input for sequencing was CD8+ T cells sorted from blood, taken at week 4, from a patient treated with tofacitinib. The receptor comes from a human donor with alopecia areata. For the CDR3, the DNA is TGTGCCAGCAGGGAACCGGGACAGGGAAACACTGAAGCTTTCTTT. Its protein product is CASREPGQGNTEAFF.